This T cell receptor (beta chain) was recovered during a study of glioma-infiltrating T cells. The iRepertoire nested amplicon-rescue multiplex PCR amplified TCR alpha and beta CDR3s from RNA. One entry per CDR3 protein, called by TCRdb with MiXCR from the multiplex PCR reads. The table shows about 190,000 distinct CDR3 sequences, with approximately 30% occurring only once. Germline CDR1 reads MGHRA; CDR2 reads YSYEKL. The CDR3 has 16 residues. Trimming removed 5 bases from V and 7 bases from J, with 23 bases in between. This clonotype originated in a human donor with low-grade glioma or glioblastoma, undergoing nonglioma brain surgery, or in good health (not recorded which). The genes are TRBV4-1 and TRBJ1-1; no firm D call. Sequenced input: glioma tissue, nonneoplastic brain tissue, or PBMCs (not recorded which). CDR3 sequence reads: CASSSSHQMVFIEAFF. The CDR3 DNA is TGCGCCAGCAGCTCAAGTCACCAGATGGTCTTCATTGAAGCTTTCTTT.